This TCR beta chain was captured in a study of T cell responses to AZD1222 COVID-19 vaccine. Study results and limitations: In all cases, repertoires were sampled only after the peak T cell response. Among spike-specific TCRs, nearly half reportedly target unmutated variant regions.

This clone showed up just a few times. What it binds is unknown. The CDR3 has 14 residues. CDR1 is SGDLS and CDR2 is YYNGEE in the germline V gene. Trimming shortened V by 3 bases and J by 4 bases, and 13 bases separated the two germline ends. This table comes from immunoSEQ multiplex PCR, and its TCRdb copy is limited to in-frame clones, with some not included. The table shows approximately 150,000 clones, with approximately 95% occurring only once. Sequencing used peripheral blood, obtained on day 0 of MenACWY control vaccination. V usage is TRBV9 and J usage is TRBJ1-2; maybe TRBD1 (6 bases). The sequence came from an adult in good health. The CDR3 DNA reads TGTGCCAGCAGCGCATCAGGGGCTGCCTATGGCTACACCTTC. Its translation: CASSASGAAYGYTF. Drawing the rest from reference TRBV9 and TRBJ1-2, the complete variable domain is DSGVTQTPKHLITATGQRVTLRCSPRSGDLSVYWYQQSLDQGLQFLIQYYNGEERAKGNILERFSAQQFPDLHSELNLSSLELGDSALYFCASSASGAAYGYTFGSGTRLTVV.